Shown below are 28 T cell receptor beta chains from a single sample sequenced in a study of Ad26.COV2.S vaccination and SARS-CoV-2 variants. The assay was immunoSEQ multiplex PCR, and TCRdb's table has in-frame clones only and misses some. The sample has about 350,000 clones, roughly nine tenths seen once. Sequencing was performed on peripheral blood, taken after recovery from COVID-19. These receptors were obtained from a human donor who had recovered from COVID-19.

This chain links TRBV15 with TRBJ1-4, with unresolved D. Germline loops: CDR1 LNHNV, CDR2 YYDKDF (reference sequence). V lost 1 base and J 7 bases, leaving 7 bases between the germline ends. The CDR3 contains 13 residues. The CDR3, as DNA: TGTGCCACCAGCAGAGGAATGGGTGAAAAACTGTTTTTT. The encoded protein is CATSRGMGEKLFF.

The chain is built from TRBV5-5 and TRBJ1-5; tentative D call: TRBD1 (5 bases). V was cut by 7 bases and J by 0 bases, with 14 bases left in between. CDR1 SGHKS and CDR2 YYEKEE come from the germline V gene (reference sequence). The CDR3 totals 15 residues. The CDR3 protein is CASQMRGGSNQPQHF. The CDR3 nucleotides are TGTGCCAGCCAGATGAGGGGTGGTAGCAATCAGCCCCAGCATTTT.

The CDR3 DNA is TGTGCCAGCAGCCCCCGGGACAGGTTCACAGATACGCAGTATTTT. This gives the protein CASSPRDRFTDTQYF. The chain joins TRBV7-2 to TRBJ2-3, with 8 bases identical to TRBD1. This CDR3 has 15 residues. Germline lookup yields CDR1 SGHTA and CDR2 FQGNSA. V dropped 5 bases and J dropped 2; count of bases not matched to a gene: 6. The variable domain in full, completed from reference TRBV7-2 and TRBJ2-3, reads GAGVSQSPSNKVTEKGKDVELRCDPISGHTALYWYRQSLGQGLEFLIYFQGNSAPDKSGLPSDRFSAERTGGSVSTLTIQRTQQEDSAVYLCASSPRDRFTDTQYFGPGTRLTVL.

CDR3 nucleotide sequence: TGCGCCAGCAGTGCTATTCAGAGCGCTGAAGCTTTCTTT. It codes for CASSAIQSAEAFF. The V call is TRBV10-1, the J call TRBJ1-1; D is uncertain. Trimming stripped 4 bases from V and 6 bases from J, with 12 bases between. The CDR3 totals 13 residues. Looked up from germline, CDR1 is WNHNN and CDR2 is SYGVQD (reference sequence).

The chain joins TRBV3-1 (or the pseudogene TRBV3-2) to TRBJ1-5, with 10 bases fitting TRBD1. Trimming at V came to 1 base and at J to 6 bases, leaving 9 bases not matched to a gene. The CDR3 contains 17 residues. Per germline, CDR1 LGHDT and CDR2 YNNKEL (reference sequence). CDR3 bases: TGTGCCAGCAGCCAAGGAACGGGCGGGACAGGGGTTCAGCCCCAGCATTTT. Translating gives CASSQGTGGTGVQPQHF.

The V and J genes are TRBV4-3 and TRBJ1-1, with no clear D. The CDR3 is 15 amino acids. V gave up 0 bases and J gave up 1 base, with 9 bases separating them. Per the germline V gene, CDR1 is LGHNA and CDR2 is YSLEER. CDR3 DNA: TGCGCCAGCAGCCAAGATAGCCGCCCGAACACTGAAGCTTTCTTT. This translates into CASSQDSRPNTEAFF.

The gene calls are TRBV19 and TRBJ2-3, with 8 bases matching TRBD1. With 5 bases clipped from V and 2 bases from J, the junction kept 9 bases outside the gene matches. This CDR3 has 16 residues. CDR1 is LNHDA and CDR2 is SQIVND in the germline V gene (reference sequence). The CDR3 DNA is TGTGCCAGTAGTCCTAGACAGGGGATAATCACAGATACGCAGTATTTT. Its translation is CASSPRQGIITDTQYF.

V is TRBV15 and J is TRBJ2-1; 10 nucleotides match TRBD2. The V and J ends lost 5 bases and 1 base, in that order; junction bases with no gene match: 2. This CDR3 is built from 15 residues. CDR1 and CDR2 (germline): LNHNV, YYDKDF (reference sequence). In DNA, the CDR3 is TGTGCCACCAGCGGACTAGCGGATTCCTACAATGAGCAGTTCTTC. It yields the protein CATSGLADSYNEQFF. Supplemented by reference TRBV15 and TRBJ2-1, the full variable domain reads DAMVIQNPRYQVTQFGKPVTLSCSQTLNHNVMYWYQQKSSQAPKLLFHYYDKDFNNEADTPDNFQSRRPNTSFCFLDIRSPGLGDTAMYLCATSGLADSYNEQFFGPGTRLTVL.

V and J are TRBV12-5 and TRBJ2-7; 8 bases match TRBD2. The CDR3 consists of 15 residues. Trimming removed 0 bases from V and 3 bases from J; junction bases left unmatched: 4. The germline V gene encodes CDR1 LGHNT and CDR2 FRNRAP. CDR3 DNA sequence: TGTGCTAGTGGTTTGGTAACGGGGACTAGCTACGAGCAGTACTTC. Residues: CASGLVTGTSYEQYF.

The CDR3 here is CASSLEEGLNTEAFF. The CDR3 bases are TGCGCCAGCAGCTTGGAAGAGGGGTTGAACACTGAAGCTTTCTTT. The V and J genes are TRBV5-1 and TRBJ1-1; D possibly corresponds to TRBD1 (5 bases). The CDR3 has 15 residues. Germline V lookup: CDR1 SGHRS, CDR2 YFSETQ. Trimming removed 0 bases at V and 0 bases at J, with 9 bases between.

The genes are TRBV12-3 or TRBV12-4 and TRBJ2-4, with D maybe TRBD1 (6 bases). There are 13 residues in the CDR3. Trimming cost V 8 bases and J 13 bases, with 21 bases left between them. CDR3 sequence: CASGPRDKRAQYF. The CDR3 coding sequence is TGTGCCAGCGGGCCACGGGACAAGAGGGCCCAGTACTTC.

V gene TRBV9 combines with J gene TRBJ2-1, with TRBD2 identical over 10 bases. Germline lookup yields CDR1 SGDLS and CDR2 YYNGEE. Trimming at V came to 6 bases and at J to 7 bases, leaving 10 bases not matched to a gene. The CDR3 consists of 15 residues. The CDR3 region is CASTLGASGGNEQFF. The CDR3 DNA follows: TGTGCCAGCACCCTCGGGGCTAGCGGGGGAAATGAGCAGTTCTTC.

This rearrangement joins TRBV6-4 to TRBJ2-7; perhaps TRBD1 as D (6 bases). Germline assignment: CDR1 MRHNA and CDR2 SNTAGT. This CDR3 has 16 residues. V dropped 5 bases and J dropped 3 bases, with 20 bases sitting between them. The CDR3 protein is CASSISTGTKIYEQYF. Here the CDR3 DNA reads TGTGCCAGCAGTATTAGCACAGGGACGAAAATCTACGAGCAGTACTTC.

This chain connects TRBV12-5 to TRBJ1-2, with D unclear. V lost 5 bases to trimming and J lost 8 bases, with 15 bases between them. The CDR3 length is 13 residues. Germline assignment: CDR1 LGHNT and CDR2 FRNRAP. Here the CDR3 DNA reads TGTGCTAGTGGTCCCTTGAGGTCCGGGGGCTACACCTTC. Translation gives CASGPLRSGGYTF.

On this clone itself: The sample carries other DNA sequences with the same CDR3. This sequence joins TRBV9 and TRBJ2-7, with D maybe TRBD1 (5 bases). Trimming pared 0 bases from V and 1 base from J, leaving 8 bases between. The germline gives CDR1 SGDLS, CDR2 YYNGEE. This CDR3 comprises 14 residues. The CDR3: CASSVEGSSYEQYF. CDR3 coding DNA: TGTGCCAGCAGCGTAGAGGGGTCGTCCTACGAGCAGTACTTC.

This clone was found once. This chain uses TRBV4-3 with TRBJ2-2; no clear D gene. The V gene's germline CDR1 is LGHNA and CDR2 YSLEER. The V gene lost 0 bases and the J gene lost 1 base, with 3 bases spanning the gap. CDR3 length equals 14 residues. The CDR3 region is CASSQERNTGELFF. As DNA, the CDR3 is TGCGCCAGCAGCCAAGAACGGAACACCGGGGAGCTGTTTTTT.

The chain links TRBV19 to TRBJ1-5; the D gene is possibly TRBD1 (6 bases). There are 14 residues in the CDR3. Germline V gives CDR1 LNHDA, CDR2 SQIVND (reference sequence). Trimming removed 6 bases from V and 5 bases from J, with 14 bases in between. CDR3 sequence reads: CASRRQENHQPQHF. As DNA, the CDR3 is TGTGCCAGTAGAAGACAGGAGAACCATCAGCCCCAGCATTTT.

The chain recombines TRBV12-5 with TRBJ2-7; TRBD1 agrees at 8 bases. V lost 0 bases to trimming and J lost 2 bases; unmatched junction nucleotides: 6. There are 16 residues in the CDR3. Germline CDR1 is LGHNT and CDR2 is FRNRAP. The CDR3 here is CASGLVLGTGPYEQYF. The CDR3 nucleotides are TGTGCTAGTGGTTTGGTACTAGGGACAGGCCCCTACGAGCAGTACTTC. The variable domain in full, with the rest retrieved from reference TRBV12-5 and TRBJ2-7, is DARVTQTPRHKVTEMGQEVTMRCQPILGHNTVFWYRQTMMQGLELLAYFRNRAPLDDSGMPKDRFSAEMPDATLATLKIQPSEPRDSAVYFCASGLVLGTGPYEQYFGPGTRLTVT.

The V call is TRBV7-9, the J call TRBJ1-2; no clear D gene. Between the trimmed V and J ends, which lost 1 base and 6 bases, there was a span of 12 bases. Germline V lookup: CDR1 SEHNR, CDR2 FQNEAQ (reference sequence). The CDR3 has 14 amino acids. The CDR3 DNA is TGTGCCAGCAGCTTAGAACCGTTTCCCCATGGCTACACCTTC. Translating it yields CASSLEPFPHGYTF.

V gene TRBV4-3 combines with J gene TRBJ2-2; D is undetermined. Per the germline V gene, CDR1 is LGHNA and CDR2 is YSLEER. Trimming took off 4 bases at V and 8 bases at J, with 11 bases between the two ends. There are 13 residues in the CDR3. The CDR3 DNA is TGCGCCAGCAGCCCCTCCCCGCTGGGGGAGCTGTTTTTT. Translated, it gives CASSPSPLGELFF.

The CDR3 protein is CASSYRDRGGEKLFF. In DNA, the CDR3 is TGTGCCAGCAGTTACCGAGACAGGGGTGGTGAAAAACTGTTTTTT. The chain joins TRBV6-5 to TRBJ1-4; TRBD1 matches 8 bases. J lost 7 bases, V lost 2 bases, and 6 bases had no gene match. Looked up from germline, CDR1 is MNHEY and CDR2 is SVGAGI. The CDR3 length is 15 residues.

This sequence joins TRBV12-3 or TRBV12-4 and TRBJ2-7; D not certain. The germline V and J ends were trimmed by 5 bases and 2 bases, with 10 bases remaining between them. CDR3 length: 13 residues. CDR3 protein: CASSPDPAYEQYF. CDR3 nucleotide sequence: TGTGCCAGCAGTCCGGATCCCGCCTACGAGCAGTACTTC.

Concerning this clone: The sample has other DNA sequences that encode this CDR3 too. This rearrangement joins TRBV9 to TRBJ2-3, with TRBD2 matching over 8 bases. This CDR3 has 16 residues. Germline CDR1 is SGDLS and CDR2 is YYNGEE. J was trimmed by 0 bases and V by 3 bases; bases with no gene match: 6. The CDR3 reads CASSGSGGPSTDTQYF. The DNA for the CDR3 is TGTGCCAGCAGCGGGAGCGGGGGCCCTAGCACAGATACGCAGTATTTT.

The rearrangement uses TRBV5-1 and TRBJ2-3; 12 nucleotides agree with TRBD1. Trimming cost V 4 bases and J 2 bases; bases outside gene matches: 5. The CDR3 loop spans 16 amino acids. CDR1 SGHRS and CDR2 YFSETQ come from the germline V gene. The CDR3 loop reads CASSIGTGGNTDTQYF. The CDR3, as DNA: TGCGCCAGCAGCATCGGGACAGGGGGCAACACAGATACGCAGTATTTT.

V and J are TRBV6-6 and TRBJ1-2, with 7 bases identical to TRBD1. J lost 8 bases, V lost 4 bases, and 13 bases had no gene match. This CDR3 contains 15 residues. Germline CDR1 is MNHNY and CDR2 is SVGAGI (reference sequence). Here the CDR3 DNA reads TGTGCCAGCAGTTCACATCGGACAGGCCCAATGGGCTACACCTTC. Translating it yields CASSSHRTGPMGYTF.

The chain recombines TRBV15 with TRBJ2-7; 7 bases map to TRBD2. Germline-derived CDR1 and CDR2 are LNHNV and YYDKDF (reference sequence). The CDR3 has 15 residues. V shed 2 bases and J 2 bases; nucleotides not matched to a gene: 6. The CDR3 is CATSRQSGTTYEQYF. The CDR3 nucleotides are TGTGCCACCAGCAGACAATCCGGGACTACCTACGAGCAGTACTTC.

This clone appeared a single time. The chain combines TRBV10-3 with TRBJ1-2; D may be TRBD1 (5 bases). The germline V gene encodes CDR1 ENHRY and CDR2 SYGVKD. This CDR3 is built from 18 residues. Trimming took 2 bases from V and 2 from J, leaving 21 bases between them. The CDR3 nucleotides read TGTGCCATCAGTGAGGGGTCCCAGGGAAGTGGGAGAAACTATGGCTACACCTTC. Encoded protein: CAISEGSQGSGRNYGYTF.

This sequence joins TRBV20-1 and TRBJ2-7; a possible D gene is TRBD2 (5 bases). Germline CDR1 and CDR2: DFQATT and SNEGSKA (reference sequence). The CDR3 runs 11 residues. V lost 3 bases and J lost 5, with 8 bases in between. The CDR3 sequence: CSASGVDEQYF. CDR3 bases: TGCAGTGCTAGCGGGGTCGACGAGCAGTACTTC.